The rows below give T cell receptor beta chains drawn from one sample of a study of Graves' ophthalmopathy and Graves' hyperthyroidism. TCRdb reprocessed the multiplex PCR reads with MiXCR, giving one entry per CDR3 protein. The sample lists about 660,000 distinct CDR3 sequences, about 41% seen once, with over 2.5% in the top ten. Specimen: peripheral blood. The receptors derive from an adult man with Graves' ophthalmopathy. The CDR3 runs from the conserved cysteine through the conserved F or W. A D gene is named only where the DNA matches it firmly. Expanded clones get a size class; other rows say once, few or many, or leave the size out.

TRBJ2-5	TRBD2	TRBV10-2	many	TGCGCCAGCAGTAGTCTAACTAGCGGGAGACAAGAGACCCAGTACTTC	CASSSLTSGRQETQYF
TRBJ2-5	TRBD1	TRBV7-3	.	TGCGCCAGCAGCCAACCCGGACAGGGGCCCCAAGAGACCCAGTACTTC	CASSQPGQGPQETQYF
TRBJ2-7	.	TRBV5-6	.	TGTGCCAGCGGTCGGACTCCCCCTACCTACGAGCAGTACTTC	CASGRTPPTYEQYF
TRBJ1-1	.	TRBV7-9	many	TGTGCCAGCAGCTCGCTTTCCCCGCGGACAGAGAACACTGAAGCTTTCTTT	CASSSLSPRTENTEAFF
TRBJ2-7	.	TRBV27	.	TGTGCCAGCAGTTTATCGGCCAACTACGAGCAGTACTTC	CASSLSANYEQYF
TRBJ1-4	.	TRBV2	.	TGTGCCAGCAGTTACATAGGGAAGACTAATGAAAAACTGTTTTTT	CASSYIGKTNEKLFF
TRBJ2-5	TRBD2	TRBV7-9	.	TGTGCCAGCAGCTCACTAGCGGGGACCCAGTACTTC	CASSSLAGTQYF
TRBJ1-2	TRBD1	TRBV9	many	TGTGCCAGCAGCCTGAGTAGGGAGACAGGGTATAACTATGGCTACACCTTC	CASSLSRETGYNYGYTF
TRBJ2-7	TRBD1	TRBV2	few	TGTGCCAGCAGTGAATCCGGCAGGGGGCGAGGCGAGCAGTACTTC	CASSESGRGRGEQYF
TRBJ2-5	.	TRBV7-2	many	TGTGCCAGCAGCCCATCACGGGCGCAAGAGACCCAGTACTTC	CASSPSRAQETQYF
TRBJ2-5	.	TRBV15	many	TGTGCCACCAGCAGCGACCCGGGGGAGACCCAGTACTTC	CATSSDPGETQYF
TRBJ2-5	.	TRBV10-3	once	TGTGCCATCAGCGTTGAGGGCCGGATCAAAGAGACCCAGTACTTC	CAISVEGRIKETQYF
TRBJ2-5	TRBD2	TRBV29-1	.	TGCAGCGTCACCCTAGCGGGGGCCCAAGAGACCCAGTACTTC	CSVTLAGAQETQYF
TRBJ2-7	.	TRBV11-2	.	TGTGCCAGCAGCTCCGGGATCAATTTCGCCGAGCAGTACTTC	CASSSGINFAEQYF
TRBJ2-2	.	TRBV3-1	.	TGTGCCAGCAGCCAAGTTGGCTACCCCGGGGAGCTGTTTTTT	CASSQVGYPGELFF
TRBJ1-5	TRBD1	TRBV5-1	once	TGCGCCAGCAGCTTGGTCAACCGGGACAGGGGCAATCAGCCCCAGCATTTT	CASSLVNRDRGNQPQHF
TRBJ1-2	.	TRBV9	few	TGTGCCAGCAGCGTAAACCCGAAGGGTGGCTACACCTTC	CASSVNPKGGYTF
TRBJ1-2	TRBD1	TRBV10-3	.	TGTGCCACCCCGAAAGGGACAGATAACTATGGCTACACCTTC	CATPKGTDNYGYTF
TRBJ2-7	.	TRBV25-1	many	TGTGCCAGCAGTGATAAACTGGCGCGAGAGCAGTACTTC	CASSDKLAREQYF
TRBJ2-7	.	TRBV9	.	TGTGCCAGCAGTTTAGATTGGGGGGCTCCCTACGAGCAGTACTTC	CASSLDWGAPYEQYF
TRBJ2-7	.	TRBV6-1	.	TGTGCCAGCAGTTACGTACCTCCAGAAAAATACGAGCAGTACTTC	CASSYVPPEKYEQYF
TRBJ1-1	TRBD1	TRBV5-8	.	TGTGCCAGCAGCGCGGGACAGCTCACTGAAGCTTTCTTT	CASSAGQLTEAFF
TRBJ2-5	TRBD1	TRBV10-2	.	TGCGCCAGCAGGAAGACAGGGGCCGAAGAGACCCAGTACTTC	CASRKTGAEETQYF
TRBJ1-3	.	TRBV12-3/TRBV12-4	.	TGTGCCAGCAGCCCACAAGGAGACTATGGCTACACCATATATTTT	CASSPQGDYGYTIYF
TRBJ1-6	TRBD1	TRBV15	.	TGTGCCACCAGCAGCATGGACAGGGGGAATTCACCCCTCCACTTT	CATSSMDRGNSPLHF
TRBJ1-5	TRBD1	TRBV7-8	.	TGCGCCAGCAGCCACGGACAGGGAAAGTCGGAGCCCCAGCATTTT	CASSHGQGKSEPQHF
TRBJ2-5	.	TRBV7-3	.	TGCGCCAGCAGCCAAGGCGAGCGGGAGACCCAGTACTTC	CASSQGERETQYF
TRBJ2-5	.	TRBV19	many	TGTGCCAGTACCTCGGACAGCCTACTAGAGACCCAGTACTTC	CASTSDSLLETQYF
TRBJ1-1	.	TRBV15	many	TGTGCCACCAGCAGAGATACGGTGAACACTGAAGCTTTCTTT	CATSRDTVNTEAFF
TRBJ1-1	.	TRBV4-1	few	TGCGCCAGCAGCCAAGGCCGTACAGGGCTAGAGATGAACACTGAAGCTTTCTTT	CASSQGRTGLEMNTEAFF